The 6 T cell receptor beta chains below come from one sample, sequenced in a study of human T cells and chemical hapten exposure (dated by TCRdb to the early 2020s). To prepare the library, RACE was applied. The sample was run on a NextSeq 500. Through fastp at Q25 and MiXCR, TCRdb rebuilt clones from the public reads, retaining in-frame beta chains. Records with the same CDR3 protein are collapsed into one entry carrying the most frequent genes and DNA. In this sample the table shows about 380,000 distinct CDR3 sequences, approximately 4.4% of which occur a single time. The ten most abundant clones make up 2% to 2.5% of the sample. The time point label, read with the paper, signifies: patch test 1, 2 weeks after DPC sensitization. The sample's treatment or condition, from its label and the paper: therapeutic diphenylcyclopropenone sensitization with weekly scalp DPC. The specimen comprised whole blood, sampled in connection with sensitization to the hapten diphenylcyclopropenone (DPC). The receptors originated from a woman aged 45-65 years with alopecia areata. Some clones in this sample may be carry-over from other donors' samples.

The chain links TRBV7-2 to TRBJ1-5; tentative D call: TRBD1 (6 bases). Per the germline V gene, CDR1 is SGHTA and CDR2 is FQGNSA. The CDR3 consists of 15 residues. V lost 5 bases and J 3 bases, leaving 14 bases between the germline ends. CDR3 sequence: CASSQRTGPNQPQHF. DNA for the CDR3: TGTGCCAGCAGCCAACGCACAGGGCCCAATCAGCCCCAGCATTTT.

The chain employs TRBV3-1 and TRBJ2-2, with D perhaps given as TRBD1 or TRBD2 (5 bases each). From germline, CDR1 is LGHDT and CDR2 YNNKEL (reference sequence). This CDR3 spans 18 amino acids. Trimming pared 0 bases from V and 2 bases from J, leaving 16 bases between. CDR3 DNA sequence: TGTGCCAGCAGCCAAGAGCCGGGGCAGGTCTACAACACCGGGGAGCTGTTTTTT. It translates to CASSQEPGQVYNTGELFF.

The rearrangement links TRBV25-1 to TRBJ2-7; 11 bases match TRBD1. The CDR3 covers 17 residues. V gave up 4 bases and J gave up 3 bases; unmatched junction bases: 11. Looked up from germline, CDR1 is MGHDK and CDR2 is SYGVNS. CDR3 in DNA: TGTGCCAGCAGTGGAGACATAAGGGACAGGGGGTTCTACGAGCAGTACTTC. As protein: CASSGDIRDRGFYEQYF.

Ten or more counts support this clonotype. The V call is TRBV27, the J call TRBJ2-1; D is undetermined. Trimming removed 6 bases from V and 7 bases from J, with 22 bases in between. Germline V gives CDR1 MNHEY, CDR2 SMNVEV (reference sequence). The CDR3 contains 16 residues. The CDR3 is CASRDLRVAAPNEQFF. The CDR3 DNA reads TGTGCCAGCAGAGACTTAAGGGTTGCTGCTCCGAATGAGCAGTTCTTC.

This chain uses TRBV7-9 with TRBJ1-1; TRBD1 agrees at 7 bases. The length of the CDR3 is 15 residues. The trim removed 4 bases at V and 6 bases at J, leaving 11 bases unmatched. The germline V gene encodes CDR1 SEHNR and CDR2 FQNEAQ (reference sequence). The CDR3 DNA reads TGTGCCAGCAGCTCGCAAAAGACAGGGAGGGCTGAAGCTTTCTTT. Its translation: CASSSQKTGRAEAFF.

In this sample, this clonotype turned up a few times. This chain uses TRBV6-5 with TRBJ1-4; no reliable D call. Per the germline V gene, CDR1 is MNHEY and CDR2 is SVGAGI. This CDR3 is 14 amino acids long. V was pared by 0 bases and J by 8 bases, with 10 bases between. The CDR3 coding sequence is TGTGCCAGCAGTTACTCTGGTATACAGGAAAAACTGTTTTTT. The encoded protein is CASSYSGIQEKLFF.